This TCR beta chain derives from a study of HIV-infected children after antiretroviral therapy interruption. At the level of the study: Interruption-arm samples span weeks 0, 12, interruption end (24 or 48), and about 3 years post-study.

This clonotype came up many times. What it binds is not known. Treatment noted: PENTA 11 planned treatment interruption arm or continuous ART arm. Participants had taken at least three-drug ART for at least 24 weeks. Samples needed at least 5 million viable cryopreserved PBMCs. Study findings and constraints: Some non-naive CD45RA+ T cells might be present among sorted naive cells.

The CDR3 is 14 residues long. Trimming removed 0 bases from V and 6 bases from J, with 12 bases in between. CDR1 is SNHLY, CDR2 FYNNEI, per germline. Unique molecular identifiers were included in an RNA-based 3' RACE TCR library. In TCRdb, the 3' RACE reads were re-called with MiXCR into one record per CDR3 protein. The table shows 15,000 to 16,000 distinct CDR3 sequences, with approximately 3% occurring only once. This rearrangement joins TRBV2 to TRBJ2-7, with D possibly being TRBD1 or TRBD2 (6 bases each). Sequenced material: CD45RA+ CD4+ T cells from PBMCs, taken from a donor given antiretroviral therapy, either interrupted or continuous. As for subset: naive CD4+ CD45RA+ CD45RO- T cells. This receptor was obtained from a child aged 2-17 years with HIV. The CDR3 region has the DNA TGTGCCAGCAGTGAAGCGCGTGGAGGGGGCGAGCAGTACTTC. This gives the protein CASSEARGGGEQYF.